Detailed here is one TCR beta chain. The data originate from a study of blood T cell repertoires in COVID-19. The overall study: The samples span acute and convalescent COVID-19 from the United States, Italy and Spain. The analysed material was cDNA or gDNA that came from T cells, B-cell-depleted T cells, or PBMCs.

Original data processing: Estimated nucleated cell counts came from reference gene primer amplification. Produced via immunoSEQ multiplex PCR; TCRdb's table is partial and in-frame only. D and trimming were read from the DNA, whereas the V and J calls and clone size are those reported in that table. The table has around 200,000 clones, around four fifths seen once. The CDR3 contains 12 residues. The V end lost 5 bases, the J end lost 14 bases, and 13 bases lay between the germline ends. Germline CDR1 SNHLY, CDR2 FYNNEI. This chain joins TRBV2 and TRBJ1-6; a weak D match, TRBD1 (6 bases). Material: peripheral blood. The clonotype originates from a woman aged 35 to 49 with acute or convalescent COVID-19. The CDR3 bases are TGTGCCAGCAGTCTACAGGGAGTGGCCCTCCACTTT. This translates into CASSLQGVALHF.